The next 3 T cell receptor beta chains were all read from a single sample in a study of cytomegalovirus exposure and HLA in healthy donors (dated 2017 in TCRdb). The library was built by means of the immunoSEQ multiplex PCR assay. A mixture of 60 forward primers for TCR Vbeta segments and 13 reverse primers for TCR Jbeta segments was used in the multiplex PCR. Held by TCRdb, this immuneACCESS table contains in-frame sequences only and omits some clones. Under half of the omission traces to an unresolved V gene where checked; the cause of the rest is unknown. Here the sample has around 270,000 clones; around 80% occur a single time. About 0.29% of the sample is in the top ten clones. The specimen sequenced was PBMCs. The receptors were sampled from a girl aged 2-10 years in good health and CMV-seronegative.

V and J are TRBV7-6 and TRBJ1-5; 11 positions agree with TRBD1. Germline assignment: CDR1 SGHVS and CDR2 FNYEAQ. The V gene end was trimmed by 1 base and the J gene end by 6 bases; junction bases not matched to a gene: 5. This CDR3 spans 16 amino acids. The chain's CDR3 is CASSLEDRGLGQPQHF. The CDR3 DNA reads TGTGCCAGCAGCTTAGAGGACAGGGGGCTCGGTCAGCCCCAGCATTTT.

The CDR3 nucleotides read TGCAGCGTTGAGCGTCCGGGACAACAAGAGACCCAGTACTTC. Residues: CSVERPGQQETQYF. The rearrangement links TRBV29-1 to TRBJ2-5, with D tentatively TRBD1 (6 bases). Germline lookup yields CDR1 SQVTM and CDR2 ANQGSEA. There are 14 residues in the CDR3. V was pared by 3 bases and J by 2 bases, with 13 bases between.

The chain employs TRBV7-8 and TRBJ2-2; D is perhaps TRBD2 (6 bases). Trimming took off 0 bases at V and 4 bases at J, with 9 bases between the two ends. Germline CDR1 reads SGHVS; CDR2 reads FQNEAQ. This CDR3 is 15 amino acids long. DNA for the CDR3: TGTGCCAGCAGCTTAGCGGGGAGGATCACCGGGGAGCTGTTTTTT. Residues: CASSLAGRITGELFF.